This T cell receptor (beta chain) was recorded in a study of cytomegalovirus exposure and HLA in healthy donors. The PCR made use of 60 Vbeta and 13 Jbeta primers. Measured with immunoSEQ multiplex PCR; TCRdb has only the in-frame clones, and not every one. In the table there are approximately 180,000 clones, roughly 77% of which are singletons. Broader study findings: Certain indistinguishable V segments, among them TRBV6-2 and TRBV6-3, were excluded.

This CDR3 region has 14 residues. Per germline, CDR1 SGHVS and CDR2 FNYEAQ. Unmatched junction bases numbered 6, after V lost 5 bases and J lost 5 bases. Note on this clone: Antigen: not known.

The specimen was PBMCs. The V call is TRBV7-6, the J call TRBJ2-5; 9 bases are a match to TRBD1. The clonotype originates from a woman between 50 and 59 years old in good health and CMV-seronegative. In nucleotides, the CDR3 is TGTGCCAGCAGCCCATGGGACAGGGTTGAGACCCAGTACTTC. Its translation: CASSPWDRVETQYF.